Below are 25 T cell receptor beta chains sequenced from a single sample in a study of vaccination and CD4 T cells after COVID-19. Scientists ran DNA taken from cultured CD4+ T cells through the Oncomine TCR Beta short-read assay for sequencing. TCRdb called the PCR reads again in MiXCR, with one record for every CDR3 protein. The table lists thousands of distinct CDR3 sequences, 60% of them singletons. The treatment denotes: roughly 11-day PBMC culture with coronavirus spike peptide pools or control peptides (ViraFEST assay). Their antigens are not known. The material was cultured CD4+ T cells from blood, obtained after SARS-CoV-2 vaccination. The origin of the receptors is a human donor with COVID-19.

CDR3 loop: CASSQGLAGGSDTQYF. DNA for the CDR3: TGCGCCAGCAGCCAGGGGCTAGCGGGGGGTTCAGATACGCAGTATTTT. This rearrangement joins TRBV4-3 to TRBJ2-3; TRBD2 agrees at 11 bases. Germline CDR1 reads LGHNA; CDR2 reads YSLEER. V was clipped by 3 bases and J by 4 bases; unmatched bases: 6. The length of the CDR3 is 16 residues.

V usage is TRBV5-1 and J usage is TRBJ2-2, with 8 bases lining up with TRBD1. The V gene's germline CDR1 is SGHRS and CDR2 YFSETQ. Unmatched junction bases numbered 9, after V lost 4 bases and J lost 4 bases. The CDR3 has 16 residues. CDR3 loop: CASSTRTGSGTGELFF. In nucleotides, the CDR3 is TGCGCCAGCAGCACTAGGACAGGGTCTGGCACCGGGGAGCTGTTTTTT.

The J gene is TRBJ2-3, the V gene TRBV6-5, with TRBD2 matching over 7 bases. This CDR3 has 13 residues. Germline CDR1 and CDR2: MNHEY and SVGAGI. J was trimmed by 8 bases and V by 4 bases; bases with no gene match: 6. The CDR3 DNA sequence: TGTGCCAGCAGTTCCACTAGCGTCGGTACGCAGTATTTT. As protein: CASSSTSVGTQYF.

This clonotype was detected once. The V call is TRBV20-1, the J call TRBJ1-5; TRBD1 aligns across 7 bases. Per the germline V gene, CDR1 is DFQATT and CDR2 is SNEGSKA (reference sequence). V dropped 3 bases and J dropped 4; count of bases not matched to a gene: 9. The CDR3 totals 15 residues. CDR3 coding DNA: TGCAGTGCTAGGGAAACAGTCAGGGGGAATCAGCCCCAGCATTTT. It translates to CSARETVRGNQPQHF.

The V and J genes are TRBV5-1 and TRBJ1-3, with 9 nucleotides matching TRBD1. Trimming removed 0 bases from V and 4 bases from J; junction bases left unmatched: 2. CDR3 length: 15 amino acids. CDR1 is SGHRS, CDR2 YFSETQ, per germline. CDR3 loop: CASSLGDREGNTIYF. CDR3 coding DNA: TGCGCCAGCAGCTTGGGGGACAGGGAAGGAAACACCATATATTTT.

V usage is TRBV30 and J usage is TRBJ2-5; no reliable D call. CDR1 is GTSNPN and CDR2 is SVGIG in the germline V gene (reference sequence). The CDR3 extends over 14 amino acids. The germline V and J ends were trimmed by 5 bases and 1 base, with 14 bases remaining between them. The CDR3, as DNA: TGTGCCTGGTCAACGGGTCAGCCCCAAGAGACCCAGTACTTC. It codes for CAWSTGQPQETQYF.

The J gene is TRBJ1-5, the V gene TRBV2; unclear D gene. Germline assignment: CDR1 SNHLY and CDR2 FYNNEI. V was shortened by 1 base and J by 2 bases, with 15 bases between the two germline ends. The CDR3 is 17 amino acids. The CDR3 sequence: CASSEVRVGGRNQPQHF. In nucleotides, the CDR3 is TGTGCCAGCAGTGAAGTTCGAGTGGGCGGGCGCAATCAGCCCCAGCATTTT. The complete variable domain, with remaining parts taken from reference TRBV2 and TRBJ1-5, reads EPEVTQTPSHQVTQMGQEVILRCVPISNHLYFYWYRQILGQKVEFLVSFYNNEISEKSEIFDDQFSVERPDGSNFTLKIRSTKLEDSAMYFCASSEVRVGGRNQPQHFGDGTRLSIL.

The CDR3 region is CASRTSENTGELFF. The DNA for the CDR3 is TGTGCCAGCCGGACTAGCGAGAACACCGGGGAGCTGTTTTTT. The chain employs TRBV2 and TRBJ2-2, with 9 bases that match TRBD2. V shed 8 bases and J 1 base; nucleotides not matched to a gene: 2. The CDR3 spans 14 residues. Per germline, CDR1 SNHLY and CDR2 FYNNEI.

The chain uses TRBV19 and TRBJ2-7; D tentatively reads TRBD1 or TRBD2 (5 bases each). V dropped 5 bases and J dropped 4 bases, with 15 bases sitting between them. This CDR3 region has 14 residues. CDR1 is LNHDA, CDR2 SQIVND, per germline (reference sequence). The CDR3 sequence: CASSAVGGGYEQYF. The CDR3 DNA sequence: TGTGCCAGTAGTGCCGTTGGGGGTGGTTACGAGCAGTACTTC. Drawing the rest from reference TRBV19 and TRBJ2-7, the complete variable domain is DGGITQSPKYLFRKEGQNVTLSCEQNLNHDAMYWYRQDPGQGLRLIYYSQIVNDFQKGDIAEGYSVSREKKESFPLTVTSAQKNPTAFYLCASSAVGGGYEQYFGPGTRLTVT.

The chain uses TRBV7-8 and TRBJ2-3; possibly TRBD2 for D (6 bases). V dropped 9 bases and J dropped 4 bases, with 14 bases sitting between them. The germline gives CDR1 SGHVS, CDR2 FQNEAQ. The CDR3 is made up of 13 amino acids. The CDR3 region is CASSGLTSDTQYF. In DNA, the CDR3 is TGTGCCAGTTCGGGACTGACTTCAGATACGCAGTATTTT.

Only a few counts were recorded for this clonotype. This chain connects TRBV6-1 to TRBJ1-5; D gene uncertain. Looked up from germline, CDR1 is MNHNS and CDR2 is SASEGT. The V gene lost 6 bases and the J gene lost 6 bases, with 15 bases spanning the gap. CDR3 length: 14 residues. The CDR3 bases are TGTGCCAGCAGCCCAGCGGGTGGCACTCAGCCCCAGCATTTT. Protein: CASSPAGGTQPQHF.

The V and J genes are TRBV11-3 and TRBJ1-5; possible D gene TRBD1, 5 bases. The CDR3 has 14 residues. Trimming pared 3 bases from V and 3 bases from J, leaving 9 bases between. CDR1 and CDR2 (germline): SGHNT, YENEEA. As DNA, the CDR3 is TGTGCCAGCAGCTTCTCAGGGAACAATCAGCCCCAGCATTTT. This sequence encodes CASSFSGNNQPQHF.

The chain recombines TRBV20-1 with TRBJ2-3, with 8 bases that match TRBD2. The CDR3 runs to 16 residues. The germline V gene encodes CDR1 DFQATT and CDR2 SNEGSKA (reference sequence). V was clipped by 0 bases and J by 4 bases; unmatched bases: 9. Here the CDR3 reads CSARESGGHGADTQYF. CDR3 sequence (DNA): TGCAGTGCTAGAGAGAGCGGGGGACACGGCGCAGATACGCAGTATTTT.

The chain recombines TRBV6-1 with TRBJ2-4; no firm D call. Trimming pared 6 bases from V and 0 bases from J, leaving 9 bases between. The CDR3 has 14 amino acids. CDR1 MNHNS and CDR2 SASEGT come from the germline V gene. CDR3 loop: CASRSTIAKNIQYF. Written as DNA, the CDR3 is TGTGCCAGCAGGTCGACAATAGCCAAAAACATTCAGTACTTC.

The chain joins TRBV7-9 to TRBJ1-1; the D is unclear. V lost 3 bases and J lost 2, with 19 bases in between. CDR3 length: 17 residues. Germline V lookup: CDR1 SEHNR, CDR2 FQNEAQ (reference sequence). CDR3 sequence (DNA): TGTGCCAGCAGCTTCCCGGCGGCAGCCCCATCCAACACTGAAGCTTTCTTT. It specifies CASSFPAAAPSNTEAFF.

The chain joins TRBV9 to TRBJ1-1; a possible D gene is TRBD1 (5 bases). With 0 bases removed from V and 3 bases from J, the gap between germline ends came to 9 bases. Germline CDR1 is SGDLS and CDR2 is YYNGEE. The CDR3 extends over 14 amino acids. Here the CDR3 reads CASSVGGVDTEAFF. The CDR3 nucleotides read TGTGCCAGCAGCGTAGGGGGGGTGGACACTGAAGCTTTCTTT.

V and J are TRBV25-1 and TRBJ1-5, with D hard to call. With 0 bases removed from V and 8 bases from J, the gap between germline ends came to 8 bases. This CDR3 region has 13 residues. The V gene's germline CDR1 is MGHDK and CDR2 SYGVNS. The DNA of the CDR3 is TGTGCCAGCAGTGAATATGGTGGGAAGCCCCAGCATTTT. Amino acids: CASSEYGGKPQHF. Together with reference TRBV25-1 and TRBJ1-5, the CDR3 gives the full variable domain: EADIYQTPRYLVIGTGKKITLECSQTMGHDKMYWYQQDPGMELHLIHYSYGVNSTEKGDLSSESTVSRIRTEHFPLTLESARPSHTSQYLCASSEYGGKPQHFGDGTRLSIL.

This clonotype has only a few counts. The rearrangement joins TRBV7-9 to TRBJ1-1; 12 bases align to TRBD1. Per the germline V gene, CDR1 is SEHNR and CDR2 is FQNEAQ (reference sequence). The V and J ends lost 2 bases and 10 bases, in that order; junction bases with no gene match: 8. The CDR3 runs to 15 residues. CDR3 sequence reads: CASSLHSGTGGAAFF. CDR3 in DNA: TGTGCCAGCAGCTTACACAGCGGGACAGGGGGCGCAGCTTTCTTT. The entire variable domain, with the rest obtained from reference TRBV7-9 and TRBJ1-1, is as follows: DTGVSQNPRHKITKRGQNVTFRCDPISEHNRLYWYRQTLGQGPEFLTYFQNEAQLEKSRLLSDRFSAERPKGSFSTLEIQRTEQGDSAMYLCASSLHSGTGGAAFFGQGTRLTVV.

The genes are TRBV5-1 and TRBJ1-2; D possibly corresponds to TRBD1 (5 bases). The ends were cut back, 5 bases at V and 4 bases at J, with 9 bases in the middle. CDR3 length: 12 residues. CDR1 is SGHRS, CDR2 YFSETQ, per germline. The CDR3 is CASRADSYGYTF. The CDR3 nucleotides read TGCGCCAGCAGAGCCGACAGCTATGGCTACACCTTC.

The CDR3 nucleotides are TGTGCCAGCAGCCTAGACGGATCTATTAACTATGGCTACACCTTC. It is translated as CASSLDGSINYGYTF. This chain connects TRBV6-1 to TRBJ1-2; D not resolved. The V end lost 6 bases, the J end lost 1 base, and 15 bases lay between the germline ends. Per the germline V gene, CDR1 is MNHNS and CDR2 is SASEGT. The CDR3 runs 15 residues.

This rearrangement joins TRBV10-3 to TRBJ1-1; D is unresolved. Trimming took 0 bases from V and 6 from J, leaving 14 bases between them. The germline V gene encodes CDR1 ENHRY and CDR2 SYGVKD. The CDR3 runs to 15 residues. Written as DNA, the CDR3 is TGTGCCATCAGTGAGTCCGAGGGAAGGGTCTCTGAAGCTTTCTTT. Translated, it gives CAISESEGRVSEAFF.

This clonotype has more than one count but fewer than ten. The rearrangement uses TRBV27 and TRBJ1-2; D call uncertain. Germline CDR1 MNHEY, CDR2 SMNVEV (reference sequence). This CDR3 spans 13 amino acids. Trimming pared 6 bases from V and 2 bases from J, leaving 10 bases between. Written as DNA, the CDR3 is TGTGCCAGCAGCCTTAGGGAAAACTATGGCTACACCTTC. Translation: CASSLRENYGYTF.

In this sample, this clonotype turned up a few times. The V call is TRBV6-1, the J call TRBJ1-6, with a possible D match to TRBD1 (5 bases). With 6 bases removed from V and 7 bases from J, the gap between germline ends came to 10 bases. The germline V gene has CDR1 MNHNS and CDR2 SASEGT. The length of the CDR3 is 13 residues. CDR3 sequence (DNA): TGTGCCAGCAGGAAACAGGAAAATTCACCCCTCCACTTT. This gives the protein CASRKQENSPLHF.

This clonotype showed up just once. The chain is built from TRBV20-1 and TRBJ2-3; D possibly corresponds to TRBD1 (6 bases). Trimming stripped 4 bases from V and 5 bases from J, with 19 bases between. The CDR3 runs 15 residues. Germline CDR1 reads DFQATT; CDR2 reads SNEGSKA (reference sequence). The CDR3 DNA sequence: TGCAGTGCTACCAAGGGGGAATCTAAAGAAGATACGCAGTATTTT. This encodes CSATKGESKEDTQYF.

The J gene is TRBJ2-5, the V gene TRBV19; 8 bases map to TRBD1. The V and J ends lost 10 bases and 7 bases, in that order; junction bases with no gene match: 11. The CDR3 extends over 13 amino acids. The germline gives CDR1 LNHDA, CDR2 SQIVND (reference sequence). The CDR3 protein is CATEQGDGGTQYF. The CDR3 DNA is TGTGCCACCGAACAGGGGGATGGGGGGACCCAGTACTTC.